This T cell receptor beta chain comes out of a study of T cells in Graves' hyperthyroidism and ophthalmopathy. The germline gives CDR1 SNHLY, CDR2 FYNNEI. The CDR3 is 13 residues long. Trimming took 6 bases from V and 1 from J; bases not matched to a gene: 2. Uncontrolled infection, other autoimmune disease, pregnancy or lactation disqualified patients from enrolment. PBMCs were derived from 10 ml fresh peripheral blood. Using RNA transcripts as the source, TCR beta CDR3 regions were amplified. Primed by the HTBI set, a first-round RT-PCR was run on the TCR CDR3. From the multiplex PCR reads, TCRdb called clonotypes with MiXCR, one entry per CDR3 protein. This sample has around 350,000 distinct CDR3 sequences, with about 17% found just once. This clonotype came up many times.

The TCR sequence derives from a woman in her 30s with Graves' hyperthyroidism that later progressed to Graves' ophthalmopathy. Sample: blood. The chain couples TRBV2 to TRBJ1-1; 7 bases are shared with TRBD1. CDR3 bases: TGTGCCAGCAGGGGGGACAGGAACACTGAAGCTTTCTTT. This sequence encodes CASRGDRNTEAFF.